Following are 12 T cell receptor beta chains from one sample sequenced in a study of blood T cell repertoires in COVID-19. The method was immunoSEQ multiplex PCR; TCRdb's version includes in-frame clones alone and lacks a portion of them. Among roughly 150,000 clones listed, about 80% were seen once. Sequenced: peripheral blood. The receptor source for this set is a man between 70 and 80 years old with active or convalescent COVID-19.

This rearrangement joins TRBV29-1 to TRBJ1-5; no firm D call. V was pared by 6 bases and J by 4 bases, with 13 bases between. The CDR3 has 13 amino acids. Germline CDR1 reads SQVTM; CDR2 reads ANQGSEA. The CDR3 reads CSVRGNRNQPQHF. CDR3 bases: TGCAGCGTCCGGGGAAACAGAAATCAGCCCCAGCATTTT. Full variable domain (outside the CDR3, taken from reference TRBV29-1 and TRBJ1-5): SAVISQKPSRDICQRGTSLTIQCQVDSQVTMMFWYRQQPGQSLTLIATANQGSEATYESGFVIDKFPISRPNLTFSTLTVSNMSPEDSSIYLCSVRGNRNQPQHFGDGTRLSIL.

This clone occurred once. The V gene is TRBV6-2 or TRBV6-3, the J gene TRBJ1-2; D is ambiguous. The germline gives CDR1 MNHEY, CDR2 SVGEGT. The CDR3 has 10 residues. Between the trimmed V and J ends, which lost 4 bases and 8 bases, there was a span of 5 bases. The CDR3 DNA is TGTGCCAGCAGTTTTCCGGGCTACACCTTC. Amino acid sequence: CASSFPGYTF.

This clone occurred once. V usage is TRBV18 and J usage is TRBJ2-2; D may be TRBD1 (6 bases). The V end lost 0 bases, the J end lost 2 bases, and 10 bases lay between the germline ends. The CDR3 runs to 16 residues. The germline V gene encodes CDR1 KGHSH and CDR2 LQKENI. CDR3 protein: CASSPPPDRNTGELFF. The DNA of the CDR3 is TGTGCCAGCTCACCACCTCCGGACAGAAACACCGGGGAGCTGTTTTTT.

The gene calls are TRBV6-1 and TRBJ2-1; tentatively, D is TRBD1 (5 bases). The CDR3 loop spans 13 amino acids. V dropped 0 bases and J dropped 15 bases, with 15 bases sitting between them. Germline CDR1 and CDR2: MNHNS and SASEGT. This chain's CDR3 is CASSEAGPQRGFF. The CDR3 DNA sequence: TGTGCCAGCAGTGAAGCAGGACCCCAAAGGGGGTTCTTC.

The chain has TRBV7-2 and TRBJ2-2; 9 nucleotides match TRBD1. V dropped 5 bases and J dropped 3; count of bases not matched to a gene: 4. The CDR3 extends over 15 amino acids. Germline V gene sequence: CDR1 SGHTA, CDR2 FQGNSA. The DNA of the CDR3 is TGTGCCAGCAGCAAACAGGGGGCAGACACCGGGGAGCTGTTTTTT. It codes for CASSKQGADTGELFF.

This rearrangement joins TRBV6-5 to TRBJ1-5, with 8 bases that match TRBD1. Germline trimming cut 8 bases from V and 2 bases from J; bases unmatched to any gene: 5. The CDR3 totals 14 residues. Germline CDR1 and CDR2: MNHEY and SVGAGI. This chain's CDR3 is CASLDRVGNQPQHF. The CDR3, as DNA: TGTGCCAGCCTGGACAGGGTGGGCAATCAGCCCCAGCATTTT.

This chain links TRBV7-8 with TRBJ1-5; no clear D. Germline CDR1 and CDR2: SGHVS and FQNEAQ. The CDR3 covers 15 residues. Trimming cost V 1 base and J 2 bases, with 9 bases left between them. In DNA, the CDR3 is TGTGCCAGCAGCTTAGTGGCTGGAGGCAATCAGCCCCAGCATTTT. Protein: CASSLVAGGNQPQHF. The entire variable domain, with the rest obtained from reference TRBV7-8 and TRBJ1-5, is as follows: GAGVSQSPRYKVAKRGQDVALRCDPISGHVSLFWYQQALGQGPEFLTYFQNEAQLDKSGLPSDRFFAERPEGSVSTLKIQRTQQEDSAVYLCASSLVAGGNQPQHFGDGTRLSIL.

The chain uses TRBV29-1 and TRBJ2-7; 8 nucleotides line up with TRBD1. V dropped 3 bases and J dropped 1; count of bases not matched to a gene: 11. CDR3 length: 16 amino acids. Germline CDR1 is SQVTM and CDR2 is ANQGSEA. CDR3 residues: CSVDGYPGQGSYEQYF. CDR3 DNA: TGCAGCGTTGATGGCTATCCCGGACAGGGTTCCTACGAGCAGTACTTC.

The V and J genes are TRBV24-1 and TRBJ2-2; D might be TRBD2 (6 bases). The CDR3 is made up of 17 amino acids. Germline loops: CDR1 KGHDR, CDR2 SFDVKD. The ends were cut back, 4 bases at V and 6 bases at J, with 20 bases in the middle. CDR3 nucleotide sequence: TGTGCCACCAGTGAAATTGGGGCAGGGAGGAGCGCCGGGGAGCTGTTTTTT. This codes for CATSEIGAGRSAGELFF.

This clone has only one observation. CDR3 sequence: CASSYSKVGEGYTF. The CDR3 DNA sequence: TGTGCCAGCAGTTACTCGAAGGTCGGGGAGGGCTACACCTTC. The rearrangement uses TRBV6-5 and TRBJ1-2; no reliable D call. Germline loops: CDR1 MNHEY, CDR2 SVGAGI. This CDR3 is 14 amino acids long. V lost 0 bases and J lost 8, with 13 bases in between.

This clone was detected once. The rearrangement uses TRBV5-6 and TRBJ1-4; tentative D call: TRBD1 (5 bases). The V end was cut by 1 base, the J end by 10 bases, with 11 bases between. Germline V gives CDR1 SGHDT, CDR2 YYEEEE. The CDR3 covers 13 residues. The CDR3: CASSLWGVGKLFF. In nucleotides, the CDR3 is TGTGCCAGCAGCTTGTGGGGGGTAGGAAAACTGTTTTTT. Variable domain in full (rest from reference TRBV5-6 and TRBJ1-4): DAGVTQSPTHLIKTRGQQVTLRCSPKSGHDTVSWYQQALGQGPQFIFQYYEEEERQRGNFPDRFSGHQFPNYSSELNVNALLLGDSALYLCASSLWGVGKLFFGSGTQLSVL.

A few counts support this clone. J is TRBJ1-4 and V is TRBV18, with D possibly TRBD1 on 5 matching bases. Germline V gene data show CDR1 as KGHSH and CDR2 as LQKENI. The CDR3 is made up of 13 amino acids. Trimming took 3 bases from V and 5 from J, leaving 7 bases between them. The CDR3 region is CASSPGGNEKLFF. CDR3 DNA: TGTGCCAGCTCACCCGGGGGGAATGAAAAACTGTTTTTT.